This T cell receptor (beta chain) was captured by sequencing in a study of cytomegalovirus exposure and HLA in healthy donors. The PCR employed 60 Vbeta primers together with 13 Jbeta primers. Sequenced by immunoSEQ multiplex PCR; TCRdb stores in-frame clones only, minus some. The data hold about 180,000 clones, with roughly four fifths observed a single time. As to this clone: Its antigen is as yet unknown.

Overall study results and limits: CMV antigen specificity was confirmed in vitro for a few CMV-associated chains. Rare TCR sequences dominated, though some public TCRs recurred in many donors.

The CDR3 totals 14 residues. Germline V gene lookup returns CDR1 SGHAT and CDR2 FQNNGV. After removal of 5 bases from V and 3 bases from J, the junction contained 7 bases not matched to a gene. Each of the donors was a healthy bone marrow donor. Source material: PBMCs. The chain joins TRBV11-2 to TRBJ2-7; 7 bases fit TRBD1. This clonotype originated in a female donor in good health and CMV-seronegative. CDR3 nucleotides: TGTGCCAGCAGCACCTGGACAGGCTTCTACGAGCAGTACTTC. Protein sequence: CASSTWTGFYEQYF.